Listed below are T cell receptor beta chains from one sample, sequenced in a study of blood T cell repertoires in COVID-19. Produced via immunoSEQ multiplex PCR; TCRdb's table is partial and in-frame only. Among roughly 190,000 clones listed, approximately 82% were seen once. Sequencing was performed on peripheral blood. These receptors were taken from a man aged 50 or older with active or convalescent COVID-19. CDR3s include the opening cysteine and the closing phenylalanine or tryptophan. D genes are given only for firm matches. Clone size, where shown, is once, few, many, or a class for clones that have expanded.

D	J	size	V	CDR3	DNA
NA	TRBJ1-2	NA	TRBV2	CASSELQEVGYTF	TGTGCCAGCAGTGAATTACAGGAAGTTGGCTACACCTTC
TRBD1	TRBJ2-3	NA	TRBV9	CASSVDRSAGGADTQYF	TGTGCCAGCAGCGTAGATAGGTCGGCAGGGGGCGCAGATACGCAGTATTTT
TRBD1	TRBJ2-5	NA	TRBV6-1	CASSEGNRGLGETQYF	TGTGCCAGCAGTGAAGGCAACAGGGGGCTGGGGGAGACCCAGTACTTC
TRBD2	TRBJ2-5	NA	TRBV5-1	CASSSPTSGVKGETQYF	TGCGCCAGCAGCTCACCGACTAGCGGGGTAAAAGGGGAGACCCAGTACTTC
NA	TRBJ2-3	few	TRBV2	CASMRGISTDTQYF	TGTGCCAGCATGAGGGGGATCAGCACAGATACGCAGTATTTT
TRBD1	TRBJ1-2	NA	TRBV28	CASSRQGRDGYTF	TGTGCCAGCAGTAGACAGGGGAGGGATGGCTACACCTTC
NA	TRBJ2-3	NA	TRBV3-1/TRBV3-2	CASSPPGLGGDTQYF	TGTGCCAGCAGCCCCCCGGGCCTCGGGGGAGATACGCAGTATTTT
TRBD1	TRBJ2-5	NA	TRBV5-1	CASSLRDRVGETQYF	TGCGCCAGCAGCTTAAGGGACAGGGTGGGAGAGACCCAGTACTTC
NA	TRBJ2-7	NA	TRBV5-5	CASSWSQGSAEQYF	TGTGCCAGCAGCTGGAGCCAGGGAAGCGCCGAGCAGTACTTC
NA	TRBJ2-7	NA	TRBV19	CASSPRGQLHEQYF	TGTGCCAGTAGTCCCCGGGGTCAGCTCCACGAGCAGTACTTC
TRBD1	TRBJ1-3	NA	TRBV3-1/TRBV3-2	CASSLGTAPNTIYF	TGTGCCAGCAGCCTCGGGACAGCCCCAAACACCATATATTTT
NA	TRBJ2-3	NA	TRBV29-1	CSVVRKRQASTDTQYF	TGCAGCGTTGTAAGAAAGCGACAGGCTAGCACAGATACGCAGTATTTT
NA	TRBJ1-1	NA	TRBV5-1	CASSLLAGVNTEAFF	TGCGCCAGCAGCTTGTTGGCAGGGGTCAACACTGAAGCTTTCTTT
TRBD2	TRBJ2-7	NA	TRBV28	CASKGLADSYEQYF	TGTGCCAGCAAAGGCCTAGCGGACTCCTACGAGCAGTACTTC